This TCR beta chain was sequenced during a study of early T cells in non-severe SARS-CoV-2 infection. MiXCR, applied by TCRdb to the 5' RACE reads, yields one record per CDR3 protein. The repertoire consists of roughly 51,000 distinct CDR3 sequences, with approximately 10% occurring once and the leading ten covering roughly a tenth. Per germline, CDR1 SGHVS and CDR2 FQNEAQ. V shed 0 bases and J shed 1 base, with 10 bases lying between them. The CDR3 is 16 amino acids. Sequenced: whole blood. The chain carries TRBV7-8 and TRBJ1-3; D is possibly TRBD1 (6 bases). The source is an adult who was a healthcare worker with PCR-confirmed SARS-CoV-2 infection or an uninfected control (not recorded which). CDR3 protein: CASSLAGTRSGNTIYF. The CDR3 coding sequence is TGTGCCAGCAGCTTAGCCGGGACAAGGTCTGGAAACACCATATATTTT. Full variable domain (remainder filled in from reference TRBV7-8 and TRBJ1-3): GAGVSQSPRYKVAKRGQDVALRCDPISGHVSLFWYQQALGQGPEFLTYFQNEAQLDKSGLPSDRFFAERPEGSVSTLKIQRTQQEDSAVYLCASSLAGTRSGNTIYFGEGSWLTVV.